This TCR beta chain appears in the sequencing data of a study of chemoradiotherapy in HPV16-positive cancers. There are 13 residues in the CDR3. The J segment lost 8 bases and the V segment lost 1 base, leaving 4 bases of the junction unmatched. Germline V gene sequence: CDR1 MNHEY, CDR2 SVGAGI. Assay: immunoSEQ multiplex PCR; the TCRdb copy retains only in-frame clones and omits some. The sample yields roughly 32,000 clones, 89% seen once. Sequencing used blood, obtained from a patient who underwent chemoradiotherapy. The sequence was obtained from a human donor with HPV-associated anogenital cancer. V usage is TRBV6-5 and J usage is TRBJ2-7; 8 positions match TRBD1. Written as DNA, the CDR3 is TGTGCCAGCAGTTACTTAACAGGGGGGAAGCAGTACTTC. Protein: CASSYLTGGKQYF.